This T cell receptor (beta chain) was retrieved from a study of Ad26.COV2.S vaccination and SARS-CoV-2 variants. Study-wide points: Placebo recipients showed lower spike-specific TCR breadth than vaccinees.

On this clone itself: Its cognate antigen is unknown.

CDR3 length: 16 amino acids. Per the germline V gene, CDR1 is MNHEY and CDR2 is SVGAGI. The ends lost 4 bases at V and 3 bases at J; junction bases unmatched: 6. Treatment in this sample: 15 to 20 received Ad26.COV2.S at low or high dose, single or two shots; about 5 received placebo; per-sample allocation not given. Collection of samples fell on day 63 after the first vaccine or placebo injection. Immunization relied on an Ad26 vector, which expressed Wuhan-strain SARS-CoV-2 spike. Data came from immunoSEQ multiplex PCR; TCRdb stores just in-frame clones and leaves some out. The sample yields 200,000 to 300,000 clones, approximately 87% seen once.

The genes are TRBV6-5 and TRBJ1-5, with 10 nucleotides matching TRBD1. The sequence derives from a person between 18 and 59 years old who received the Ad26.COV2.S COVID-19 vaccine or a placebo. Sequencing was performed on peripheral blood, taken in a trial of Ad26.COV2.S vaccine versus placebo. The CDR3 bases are TGTGCCAGCAGTTCCCGACAGGGGGCTGTCAATCAGCCCCAGCATTTT. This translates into CASSSRQGAVNQPQHF.